Presented here are 27 T cell receptor beta chains from one specimen sequenced in a study of circulating tumor DNA in untreated peripheral T-cell lymphoma. Some clones are missing from TCRdb's copy, which holds only in-frame ones; the method was immunoSEQ multiplex PCR. The sample lists 8,000 to 9,000 clones; about 82% were seen once. Material for sequencing was tumor tissue. The receptors derive from a human donor with peripheral T-cell lymphoma.

The chain carries TRBV29-1 and TRBJ1-2; D perhaps matches TRBD1 (6 bases). The V end lost 4 bases, the J end lost 6 bases, and 18 bases lay between the germline ends. The CDR3 length is 14 residues. Germline V gives CDR1 SQVTM, CDR2 ANQGSEA. The CDR3 reads CSVGKETGVHGYTF. CDR3 in DNA: TGCAGCGTTGGTAAGGAGACAGGTGTTCATGGCTACACCTTC.

This clone showed up just once. The genes are TRBV6-8 and TRBJ1-5; D remains ambiguous. V lost 4 bases to trimming and J lost 0 bases, with 7 bases between them. Germline V gives CDR1 MNHGY, CDR2 SAAAGT. This CDR3 region has 14 residues. This CDR3 is CASSSQASNQPQHF. The CDR3 coding sequence is TGTGCCAGCAGTTCGCAGGCTAGCAATCAGCCCCAGCATTTT.

This clone was observed once. V and J are TRBV29-1 and TRBJ1-2; 7 nucleotides agree with TRBD1. With 5 bases clipped from V and 2 bases from J, the junction kept 2 bases outside the gene matches. The CDR3 has 12 residues. Looked up from germline, CDR1 is SQVTM and CDR2 is ANQGSEA. The CDR3 loop reads CSVQTGNYGYTF. The DNA for the CDR3 is TGCAGCGTTCAGACAGGGAACTATGGCTACACCTTC. Variable domain in full (rest from reference TRBV29-1 and TRBJ1-2): SAVISQKPSRDICQRGTSLTIQCQVDSQVTMMFWYRQQPGQSLTLIATANQGSEATYESGFVIDKFPISRPNLTFSTLTVSNMSPEDSSIYLCSVQTGNYGYTFGSGTRLTVV.

The chain employs TRBV18 and TRBJ2-1; tentatively, D is TRBD1 or TRBD2 (6 bases each). CDR1 is KGHSH, CDR2 LQKENI, per germline. The ends were cut back, 1 base at V and 11 bases at J, with 9 bases in the middle. The CDR3 covers 12 residues. As DNA, the CDR3 is TGTGCCAGCTCACCACAGGGGGGACAGCAGTTCTTC. Translating gives CASSPQGGQQFF.

V usage is TRBV1 and J usage is TRBJ1-1. TRBV1 is noted as a pseudogene. The CDR3 is 17 amino acids. The CDR3 DNA reads as TGCGCCAGCAGGCAGGGGGGGAAGCCAGGGGAATACACTGAAGCTTTCTTT. Translating it yields CASRQGGKPGEYTEAFF.

As DNA, the CDR3 is TGTGCCAGTAGATCGTCAGGGCGCCACAATGAGCAGTTCTTC. This gives the protein CASRSSGRHNEQFF. This rearrangement joins TRBV19 to TRBJ2-1, with D perhaps matching TRBD1 (5 bases). This CDR3 spans 14 amino acids. Between the trimmed V and J ends, which lost 6 bases and 5 bases, there was a span of 14 bases. Germline values: CDR1 LNHDA, CDR2 SQIVND (reference sequence).

This clone was picked up one time. This chain links TRBV6-8 with TRBJ1-2, with TRBD1 identical over 7 bases. This CDR3 has 17 residues. The V gene end was trimmed by 2 bases and the J gene end by 6 bases; junction bases not matched to a gene: 15. Per the germline V gene, CDR1 is MNHGY and CDR2 is SAAAGT. The DNA for the CDR3 is TGTGCCAGCAGTTACCCCTCAACGGGACAGTCGTTTCATGGCTACACCTTC. This codes for CASSYPSTGQSFHGYTF.

V gene TRBV30 combines with J gene TRBJ1-4; no clear D gene. Trimming shortened V by 3 bases and J by 8 bases, and 19 bases separated the two germline ends. Germline CDR1 is GTSNPN and CDR2 is SVGIG (reference sequence). The CDR3 loop spans 15 amino acids. The chain's CDR3 is CAWSPRLWTGEKLFF. CDR3 nucleotide sequence: TGTGCCTGGAGCCCCAGGCTCTGGACGGGAGAAAAACTGTTTTTT.

The chain carries TRBV6-4 and TRBJ2-1, with 10 bases that match TRBD2. CDR3 length equals 16 residues. V lost 3 bases to trimming and J lost 4 bases; unmatched junction nucleotides: 6. CDR1 is MRHNA, CDR2 SNTAGT, per germline. CDR3 protein: CASSEELAGPYNEQFF. The CDR3 region has the DNA TGTGCCAGCAGTGAAGAACTAGCGGGGCCTTACAATGAGCAGTTCTTC.

V gene TRBV19 combines with J gene TRBJ1-2, with D unresolved. Trimming pared 3 bases from V and 6 bases from J, leaving 20 bases between. The CDR3 covers 16 residues. The germline V gene has CDR1 LNHDA and CDR2 SQIVND (reference sequence). This chain's CDR3 is CASSIVVNWPSDGYTF. In nucleotides, the CDR3 is TGTGCCAGTAGTATCGTTGTAAATTGGCCCTCGGATGGCTACACCTTC.

This clone turned up a few times. The V gene is TRBV30, the J gene TRBJ1-1, with no clear D. Germline lookup yields CDR1 GTSNPN and CDR2 SVGIG (reference sequence). The germline V and J ends were trimmed by 5 bases and 0 bases, with 7 bases remaining between them. The CDR3 extends over 12 amino acids. The CDR3 spells CAWGRLNTEAFF. Written as DNA, the CDR3 is TGTGCCTGGGGACGTTTGAACACTGAAGCTTTCTTT.

Here the CDR3 DNA reads TGTGCCATCAGTGAGTCGGGAAACTACGAGCAGTACTTC. This encodes CAISESGNYEQYF. The V and J genes are TRBV10-3 and TRBJ2-7, with unresolved D. V lost 0 bases, J lost 3 bases, and 6 bases lay in between. The CDR3 covers 13 residues. Germline V gene sequence: CDR1 ENHRY, CDR2 SYGVKD.

The chain joins TRBV7-6 to TRBJ2-4; a weak D match, TRBD1 (6 bases). The V end was cut by 2 bases, the J end by 0 bases, with 17 bases between. This CDR3 is built from 18 residues. The germline V gene has CDR1 SGHVS and CDR2 FNYEAQ. The CDR3: CASSLYRAQEEAKNIQYF. The CDR3 region has the DNA TGTGCCAGCAGCTTATACAGGGCCCAAGAGGAAGCCAAAAACATTCAGTACTTC.

The V call is TRBV12-5, the J call TRBJ2-5; 11 bases are shared with TRBD2. Germline assignment: CDR1 LGHNT and CDR2 FRNRAP. The CDR3 has 15 amino acids. With 1 base clipped from V and 2 bases from J, the junction kept 0 bases outside the gene matches. The CDR3 coding sequence is TGTGCTAGTGGTTTGGGACTAGCGGGGCAAGAGACCCAGTACTTC. Residues: CASGLGLAGQETQYF.

V gene TRBV19 combines with J gene TRBJ2-5; D call uncertain. In germline, CDR1 is LNHDA, CDR2 SQIVND (reference sequence). CDR3 length: 13 residues. Trimming cost V 1 base and J 1 base, with 4 bases left between them. The CDR3 region has the DNA TGTGCCAGTAGTATAGTGGCCCAAGAGACCCAGTACTTC. Its translation is CASSIVAQETQYF.

As concerns this clone: Mismatch with germline at one junction end may stem from a read error. This chain uses TRBV15 with TRBJ1-1; 7 nucleotides agree with TRBD1. The CDR3 length is 16 residues. CDR1 and CDR2 from the germline V gene are LNHNV and YYDKDF (reference sequence). CDR3 DNA sequence: TGTACCACCAGCAGAGTTCGACAGGGCTTGAACACTGAAGCTTTCTTT. Its protein is CTTSRVRQGLNTEAFF.

In DNA form, the CDR3 reads TGTGCCACCAGCAGAGAATCGGGGATCGGCACAGATACGCAGTATTTT. It codes for CATSRESGIGTDTQYF. The chain has TRBV15 and TRBJ2-3, with TRBD2 as a possible D gene (5 bases). Trimming left V 0 bases short and J 1 base short, with 11 bases between. In germline, CDR1 is LNHNV, CDR2 YYDKDF (reference sequence). The CDR3 consists of 16 residues.

The chain couples TRBV18 to TRBJ2-7; D ambiguous. Germline CDR1 and CDR2: KGHSH and LQKENI. CDR3 size: 14 residues. Deletions cut 4 bases from V and 1 base from J, with 11 bases between. CDR3 in amino acids: CASSLVDGSYEQYF. CDR3 nucleotides: TGTGCCAGCTCACTTGTGGACGGATCCTACGAGCAGTACTTC. Together with reference TRBV18 and TRBJ2-7, the CDR3 gives the full variable domain: NAGVMQNPRHLVRRRGQEARLRCSPMKGHSHVYWYRQLPEEGLKFMVYLQKENIIDESGMPKERFSAEFPKEGPSILRIQQVVRGDSAAYFCASSLVDGSYEQYFGPGTRLTVT.

The J gene is TRBJ1-3, the V gene TRBV18; D is perhaps TRBD1 (5 bases). V dropped 5 bases and J dropped 5 bases, with 16 bases sitting between them. The CDR3 is 15 residues long. CDR1 and CDR2 from the germline V gene are KGHSH and LQKENI. Written as DNA, the CDR3 is TGTGCCAGCTCAGGGGGAGCTCTGACTCGAAACACCATATATTTT. As protein: CASSGGALTRNTIYF.

The CDR3 sequence: CAWSVEARPSPLHF. Written as DNA, the CDR3 is TGTGCCTGGAGTGTTGAGGCCAGACCCTCACCCCTCCACTTT. The genes are TRBV30 and TRBJ1-6; D remains unclear. The CDR3 length is 14 residues. The germline V gene has CDR1 GTSNPN and CDR2 SVGIG (reference sequence). V gave up 0 bases and J gave up 10 bases, with 13 bases separating them.

This clone was counted only a few times. This chain uses TRBV19 with TRBJ1-1; D might be TRBD1 (6 bases). CDR3 size: 14 residues. Germline assignment: CDR1 LNHDA and CDR2 SQIVND (reference sequence). Trimming cost V 10 bases and J 1 base, with 16 bases left between them. The CDR3 DNA follows: TGTGCCACTTCACAGGTAGGGGGGAACACTGAAGCTTTCTTT. Amino acids: CATSQVGGNTEAFF.

This clone was observed a handful of times. The V and J genes are TRBV19 and TRBJ1-6, with D possibly being TRBD1 (5 bases). Germline-derived CDR1 and CDR2 are LNHDA and SQIVND (reference sequence). V was cut by 2 bases and J by 13 bases, with 18 bases left in between. This CDR3 has 15 amino acids. CDR3 nucleotides: TGTGCCAGTAGTATACCGGGGGTGGATTGGATTCCCCTCCACTTT. Its translation: CASSIPGVDWIPLHF.

The rearrangement joins TRBV2 to TRBJ2-7; D may be TRBD1 (6 bases). The CDR3 length is 14 residues. V lost 10 bases and J lost 0, with 16 bases in between. From germline, CDR1 is SNHLY and CDR2 FYNNEI. This chain's CDR3 is CATKGDTSSYEQYF. The CDR3 DNA reads TGTGCCACCAAGGGGGACACAAGCTCCTACGAGCAGTACTTC.

V gene TRBV18 combines with J gene TRBJ1-2, with no clear D. CDR3 length: 15 amino acids. V lost 0 bases and J 4 bases, leaving 12 bases between the germline ends. Per the germline V gene, CDR1 is KGHSH and CDR2 is LQKENI. Written as DNA, the CDR3 is TGTGCCAGCTCACCACCGTATTCAAGAGGCTATGGCTACACCTTC. This translates into CASSPPYSRGYGYTF. Based on the CDR3 plus reference TRBV18 and TRBJ1-2, the full variable domain is NAGVMQNPRHLVRRRGQEARLRCSPMKGHSHVYWYRQLPEEGLKFMVYLQKENIIDESGMPKERFSAEFPKEGPSILRIQQVVRGDSAAYFCASSPPYSRGYGYTFGSGTRLTVV.

The chain recombines TRBV5-1 with TRBJ2-2, with no clear D. The V end lost 0 bases, the J end lost 2 bases, and 8 bases lay between the germline ends. Germline loops: CDR1 SGHRS, CDR2 YFSETQ. This CDR3 has 15 amino acids. This chain's CDR3 is CASSLAVGNTGELFF. CDR3 DNA: TGCGCCAGCAGCTTGGCCGTCGGTAACACCGGGGAGCTGTTTTTT.

The chain is built from TRBV1 and TRBJ2-3; the table's TRBD1 call for D was not verified on the DNA. TRBV1 is flagged as a pseudogene. There are 15 residues in the CDR3. CDR3 region: CASSRGQGRTDTQYF. The CDR3 DNA is TGCGCCAGCAGCCGCGGACAGGGAAGGACAGATACGCAGTATTTT.

V gene TRBV18 combines with J gene TRBJ1-2; the D is unclear. Trimming stripped 3 bases from V and 4 bases from J, with 15 bases between. From germline, CDR1 is KGHSH and CDR2 LQKENI. This CDR3 is 15 amino acids long. This chain's CDR3 is CASSPSGRGPYGYTF. The CDR3, as DNA: TGTGCCAGCTCACCTTCCGGGAGAGGCCCCTATGGCTACACCTTC.